Described below is a single T cell receptor beta chain sequence and its context. Vbeta (60) and Jbeta (13) primers were used in the PCR. Data came from immunoSEQ multiplex PCR; TCRdb stores just in-frame clones and leaves some out. The table lists 90,000 to 130,000 clones, around 80% of them singletons. This sample was included in a study of cytomegalovirus exposure and HLA in healthy donors. The V gene lost 5 bases and the J gene lost 5 bases, with 12 bases spanning the gap. The CDR3 totals 13 residues. Per germline, CDR1 MDHEN and CDR2 SYDVKM. This chain uses TRBV28 with TRBJ1-1, with D unclear. This TCR was sampled from a woman between 18 and 29 years old in good health and CMV-seropositive. Sequenced sample: PBMCs. The CDR3 region is CASSRTGGTEAFF. Here the CDR3 DNA reads TGTGCCAGCAGTCGGACGGGAGGGACTGAAGCTTTCTTT.